This T cell receptor (beta chain) emerged from a study of a mutant IDH1 vaccine in newly diagnosed glioma (dated by TCRdb to the early 2020s). For context, the study as a whole: The 30 to 40 treated patients were roughly 62% male and 37.5% female, with a mean age of 40.4 years. For exploratory analyses, longitudinal TCRB deep sequencing was carried out in 25 treated patients wherever samples were available. Peripheral blood samples were drawn at six visits, namely V03 (baseline), V05, V07, V10, V12 and V13. Prior to enrollment, standard therapy consisting of radiotherapy alone, temozolomide alone, or radiochemotherapy with temozolomide had been administered to patients, with the combination being received by most patients. Study-wide conclusions, independent of this receptor: PBMC samples for TCRB deep sequencing were selected based on availability. The authors stated that sample limitations prevented analyses of patient blood samples from being reproduced. Immune responses induced by the vaccine were seen in approximately 93% of patients across multiple MHC alleles. Pseudoprogression appeared unrelated to alterations in the top peripheral T cell clonotypes detected by TCRB sequencing.

The library was built by means of the immunoSEQ multiplex PCR assay. Rearranged TCR beta chain sequences were amplified with the hsTCRB Kit following the manufacturer's protocol. Sequencing of TCRB libraries was carried out on an Illumina MiSeq. The original methods were these. The kit vendor's proprietary platform handled demultiplexing, trimming and gene mapping. The clones in this table, taken by TCRdb from immuneACCESS, are in-frame only. Not every clone is retained; where verified, under half of the shortfall comes from an unresolved V gene, and the cause of the rest is unknown. V and J calls plus clone size are reproduced from that table; the DNA served to infer D and trimming. In this sample the table shows tens of thousands of clones, approximately 80% of which occur a single time. Clones ranked in the top ten supply nearly 5.5% of the sample. The germline V gene gives CDR1 as SGHVS and CDR2 as FQNEAQ. The CDR3 has 14 amino acids, counting the end cysteine and phenylalanine. Only CDR3 DNA is held: 42 bases, read in frame from base 1. Deletion took 5 bases off V and 0 bases off J, with a span of 8 bases between the germline ends.

The label giving this sample's time point can be read as: baseline, week 1 (first vaccination visit). The treatment or condition label for this specimen denotes: pre-vaccination baseline after standard-of-care therapy. The donors had newly diagnosed IDH1-mutant astrocytomas of WHO grade 3 or 4 that showed loss of nuclear ATRX. The samples were drawn from NOA16, a multicentre, single-arm, open-label phase I trial in Germany that tested a mutant IDH1 peptide vaccine in humans for the first time. Blood drawn at visit V03 was used as the baseline sample for immunogenicity testing. Genomic DNA for TCRB sequencing was extracted from EDTA blood using the DNeasy Blood and Tissue Kit. Comment on this clone: Its antigen is still unknown. No base quality information exists; no much larger clone differs at one position.

The source was PBMCs, collected from a glioma patient treated with radiotherapy, temozolomide or both. The TCR comes from a man aged 35 to 55 with glioma. Some clones in this sample may be carry-over from other donors' samples. In this chain, TRBV7-8 is recombined with TRBJ1-5; no D gene can be assigned with confidence. The encoded CDR3 is CASSPAGSNQPQHF. The nucleotide sequence reads as follows: TGTGCCAGCAGCCCTGCAGGTAGCAATCAGCCCCAGCATTTT.